Listed here are 9 T cell receptor beta chains from one sample, sequenced in a study of T cell changes during pregnancy in multiple sclerosis. TCRdb's copy holds only in-frame clones and misses some; the assay was immunoSEQ multiplex PCR. The table shows over 100,000 clones, with roughly 90% occurring only once. Sequencing was performed on peripheral blood, taken in the third trimester of pregnancy. The receptor source for this set is a female donor with multiple sclerosis, enrolled in a pregnancy study.

The chain recombines TRBV20-1 with TRBJ1-1; 7 bases fit TRBD1. J was trimmed by 5 bases and V by 5 bases; bases with no gene match: 2. Germline-derived CDR1 and CDR2 are DFQATT and SNEGSKA (reference sequence). CDR3 length equals 11 residues. The CDR3 region has the DNA TGCAGTGCTTCCAGGGGGACTGAAGCTTTCTTT. Amino acid sequence: CSASRGTEAFF.

This sequence joins TRBV18 and TRBJ2-3; 7 bases fit TRBD1. Germline V gene lookup returns CDR1 KGHSH and CDR2 LQKENI. This CDR3 has 14 amino acids. With 6 bases clipped from V and 2 bases from J, the junction kept 5 bases outside the gene matches. CDR3 sequence reads: CASSPGTVTDTQYF. CDR3 nucleotide sequence: TGTGCCAGCTCTCCCGGGACAGTCACAGATACGCAGTATTTT.

This clone has only one observation. The gene calls are TRBV5-5 and TRBJ1-2; D is possibly TRBD1 (6 bases). Germline V gene lookup returns CDR1 SGHKS and CDR2 YYEKEE (reference sequence). The CDR3 contains 14 residues. V was clipped by 0 bases and J by 0 bases, with 6 bases between them. The CDR3 DNA follows: TGTGCCAGCAGCTTGGACAGGGCTAACTATGGCTACACCTTC. This sequence encodes CASSLDRANYGYTF.

The V gene is TRBV19, the J gene TRBJ2-4, with D maybe TRBD1 (6 bases). V shed 2 bases and J shed 2 bases, with 22 bases lying between them. The CDR3 length is 19 residues. The germline gives CDR1 LNHDA, CDR2 SQIVND (reference sequence). CDR3 sequence: CASSIRAGDAAGTKNIQYF. The CDR3 DNA sequence: TGTGCCAGTAGTATACGTGCAGGGGATGCGGCGGGTACCAAAAACATTCAGTACTTC.

The table lists this clone with a count of one. The rearrangement uses TRBV13 and TRBJ2-3; TRBD2 matches 7 bases. CDR1 is PRHDT and CDR2 is FYEKMQ in the germline V gene (reference sequence). After removal of 2 bases from V and 2 bases from J, the junction contained 4 bases not matched to a gene. This CDR3 is 15 amino acids long. CDR3 DNA: TGTGCCAGCAGCTTAAGGCTAGCGGCCACAGATACGCAGTATTTT. It specifies CASSLRLAATDTQYF.

The chain is built from TRBV29-1 and TRBJ2-7, with 9 bases fitting TRBD1. The V gene's germline CDR1 is SQVTM and CDR2 ANQGSEA. V dropped 2 bases and J dropped 3; count of bases not matched to a gene: 5. CDR3 size: 14 residues. The CDR3 is CSVELGTGSYEQYF. The CDR3 bases are TGCAGCGTTGAACTTGGGACAGGGAGCTACGAGCAGTACTTC.

CDR3 sequence reads: CAISPRQGENEKLFF. In DNA, the CDR3 is TGTGCCATCAGTCCCAGACAGGGAGAGAATGAAAAACTGTTTTTT. This rearrangement joins TRBV10-3 to TRBJ1-4; TRBD1 agrees at 7 bases. The germline V gene has CDR1 ENHRY and CDR2 SYGVKD. The CDR3 is made up of 15 amino acids. V dropped 5 bases and J dropped 5; count of bases not matched to a gene: 8.

The chain couples TRBV19 to TRBJ1-5; 7 bases match TRBD1. The CDR3 consists of 15 residues. With V trimmed by 3 bases and J by 2 bases, 4 bases remained unmatched. In germline, CDR1 is LNHDA, CDR2 SQIVND (reference sequence). CDR3 in DNA: TGTGCCAGTAGTATCACAGGGGCGGGCAATCAGCCCCAGCATTTT. Its protein product is CASSITGAGNQPQHF.

As DNA, the CDR3 is TGTGCCAGCAGCCCTACCTCAATCGCGAACTATGGCTACACCTTC. Translation: CASSPTSIANYGYTF. V gene TRBV7-3 combines with J gene TRBJ1-2; no reliable D call. Between the trimmed V and J ends, which lost 5 bases and 2 bases, there was a span of 15 bases. This CDR3 is built from 15 residues. Germline CDR1 is SGHTA and CDR2 is FQGTGA.